The 13 T cell receptor beta chains below come from one sample, sequenced in a study of low-dose radiotherapy and immunotherapy resistance in tumors (dated by TCRdb to about 2022). TCRdb names Illumina HiSeq 2500 as the instrument used. Superscript III and a set of TRAV- and TRBV-specific primers were used to synthesize first-strand cDNA, so that both TCRalpha and TCRbeta chains were covered. TCRs were amplified for about 19 PCR cycles with Phusion, using a constant-region primer paired with the adapter attached to the V primers. TCRdb handled the public reads itself, with Q25 trimming in fastp and clone calling in MiXCR, and kept productive beta chains. Rows are unified per CDR3 protein, each entry keeping the most common DNA and genes. The sample table contains approximately 80,000 distinct CDR3 sequences; only one count was recorded for 15% to 20% of them. Roughly 1.5% of the sample is held by the ten biggest clonotypes.

In the paper's terms, the time point label means: after trial treatment. Taken with the paper, the label for treatment or condition translates to: LDRT plus nivolumab, ipilimumab, low-dose cyclophosphamide and aspirin (RACIN trial). Sequences were derived from PBMCs, sampled after low-dose radiotherapy plus immunotherapy. Receptors were obtained from a male donor with prostate cancer.

V usage is TRBV12-3 or TRBV12-4 and J usage is TRBJ2-3; D perhaps matches TRBD2 (5 bases). V lost 1 base to trimming and J lost 2 bases, with 13 bases between them. The CDR3 runs 16 residues. The CDR3 spells CASSLGADSVTDTQYF. The CDR3 nucleotides read TGTGCCAGCAGTTTAGGAGCGGACTCAGTCACAGATACGCAGTATTTT.

This clonotype was seen at least ten times. This rearrangement joins TRBV12-3 or TRBV12-4 to TRBJ1-5; possibly TRBD1 for D (6 bases). V was clipped by 4 bases and J by 7 bases, with 17 bases between them. This CDR3 is built from 15 residues. In nucleotides, the CDR3 is TGTGCCAGCAGTTGGGCCGGCAGGGGAGGCCAGCCCCAGCATTTT. Residues: CASSWAGRGGQPQHF.

The J gene is TRBJ2-5, the V gene TRBV5-6, with D uncertain. The V end lost 4 bases, the J end lost 1 base, and 11 bases lay between the germline ends. Germline CDR1 reads SGHDT; CDR2 reads YYEEEE. This CDR3 contains 14 residues. DNA for the CDR3: TGTGCCAGCAGCCCCGGGTTGTTCCAAGAGACCCAGTACTTC. It encodes CASSPGLFQETQYF.

J is TRBJ2-7 and V is TRBV18; TRBD2 is a possible D gene (6 bases). The CDR3 runs 14 residues. The V and J ends lost 1 base and 4 bases respectively, with 11 bases between them. From germline, CDR1 is KGHSH and CDR2 LQKENI. CDR3 nucleotides: TGTGCCAGCTCACCACTCTTCGGGACTTACGAGCAGTACTTC. Translation: CASSPLFGTYEQYF.

This chain links TRBV27 with TRBJ2-7, with D perhaps TRBD1 (6 bases). CDR3 length: 15 residues. Trimming pared 5 bases from V and 0 bases from J, leaving 14 bases between. CDR1 is MNHEY and CDR2 is SMNVEV in the germline V gene (reference sequence). In DNA form, the CDR3 reads TGTGCCAGCAGTCTGTTACAGGGTAGCTCCTACGAGCAGTACTTC. Its translation: CASSLLQGSSYEQYF.

This clonotype was observed many times. This chain uses TRBV13 with TRBJ2-7, with TRBD2 matching over 11 bases. The trim removed 3 bases at V and 5 bases at J, leaving 6 bases unmatched. The CDR3 spans 15 residues. CDR1 PRHDT and CDR2 FYEKMQ come from the germline V gene (reference sequence). The CDR3 DNA follows: TGTGCCAGCAGCTTCCGACTAGCGGGACCCCACGAGCAGTACTTC. Translated: CASSFRLAGPHEQYF.

Ten or more counts support this clonotype. The chain couples TRBV5-1 to TRBJ2-2, with no clear D. Germline CDR1 is SGHRS and CDR2 is YFSETQ. V lost 4 bases, J lost 10 bases, and 14 bases lay in between. The CDR3 contains 13 residues. The CDR3 spells CASSAAIGEELFF. CDR3 bases: TGCGCCAGCAGCGCTGCGATTGGGGAGGAGCTGTTTTTT.

The count of this clonotype is one. The genes are TRBV5-5 and TRBJ2-3; possibly TRBD1 or TRBD2 for D (5 bases each). CDR1 and CDR2 (germline): SGHKS, YYEKEE (reference sequence). CDR3 length: 14 residues. Trimming took 4 bases from V and 3 from J, leaving 12 bases between them. CDR3 protein: CASSRGDRTDTQYF. The CDR3 bases are TGTGCCAGCAGCCGAGGGGATCGGACAGATACGCAGTATTTT.

This clonotype was recorded many times. The genes are TRBV28 and TRBJ2-1, with 8 bases fitting TRBD1. Looked up from germline, CDR1 is MDHEN and CDR2 is SYDVKM. With V trimmed by 10 bases and J by 8 bases, 4 bases remained unmatched. The CDR3 extends over 11 amino acids. DNA for the CDR3: TGTGCCACAGGGGGCCTGTATGAGCAGTTCTTC. This encodes CATGGLYEQFF.

As for this clonotype: It is likely a read error: a sequence one base away is far more abundant. The chain joins TRBV5-5 to TRBJ2-7; TRBD1 might be the D (6 bases). CDR1 and CDR2 from the germline V gene are SGHKS and YYEKEE (reference sequence). This CDR3 has 13 residues. V lost 2 bases and J 7 bases, leaving 13 bases between the germline ends. CDR3: CASSFQGYNEQYF. The DNA of the CDR3 is TGTGCCAGCAGCTTTCAGGGGTACAATGAGCAGTACTTC.

This clonotype was observed at least ten times. CDR3 protein: CASSLGTGDGNQPQHF. The DNA for the CDR3 is TGCGCCAGCAGCTTGGGGACAGGCGACGGCAATCAGCCCCAGCATTTT. The chain joins TRBV5-1 to TRBJ1-5; 7 bases match TRBD1. The CDR3 has 16 amino acids. The germline gives CDR1 SGHRS, CDR2 YFSETQ. Trimming cost V 0 bases and J 2 bases; bases outside gene matches: 5.

This clonotype was counted at least ten times. J is TRBJ1-2 and V is TRBV5-6; D not resolved. The germline gives CDR1 SGHDT, CDR2 YYEEEE. The germline V and J ends were trimmed by 3 bases and 1 base, with 16 bases remaining between them. The CDR3 extends over 16 amino acids. For the CDR3, the DNA is TGTGCCAGCAGCTCAATGGACGGCGCCCTTAACTATGGCTACACCTTC. This codes for CASSSMDGALNYGYTF.

This clonotype has more than one count but fewer than ten. The V gene is TRBV7-8, the J gene TRBJ2-7; 11 bases agree with TRBD2. The CDR3 length is 16 residues. After removal of 4 bases from V and 1 base from J, the junction contained 6 bases not matched to a gene. Germline V lookup: CDR1 SGHVS, CDR2 FQNEAQ. In DNA, the CDR3 is TGTGCCAGCAGCTCTCGACGACTAGCGGGATCCTACGAGCAGTACTTC. Protein product: CASSSRRLAGSYEQYF.